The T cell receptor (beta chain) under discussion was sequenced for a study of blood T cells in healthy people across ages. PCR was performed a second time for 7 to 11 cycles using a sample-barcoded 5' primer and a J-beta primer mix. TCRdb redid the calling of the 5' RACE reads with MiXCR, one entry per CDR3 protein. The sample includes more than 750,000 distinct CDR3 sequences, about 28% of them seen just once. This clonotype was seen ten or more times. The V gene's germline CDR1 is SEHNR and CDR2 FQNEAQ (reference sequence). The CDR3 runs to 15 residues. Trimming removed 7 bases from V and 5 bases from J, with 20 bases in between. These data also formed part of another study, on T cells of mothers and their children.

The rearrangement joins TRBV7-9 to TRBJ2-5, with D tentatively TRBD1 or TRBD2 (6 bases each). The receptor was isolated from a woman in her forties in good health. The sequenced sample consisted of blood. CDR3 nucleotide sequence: TGTGCCAGCACCCCGGAGGGGGGCCGTACGGAGACCCAGTACTTC. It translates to CASTPEGGRTETQYF.